The 28 T cell receptor beta chains reported below all come from one sample, sequenced in a study of T cell repertoires in cytomegalovirus infection. Each CDR3 protein is one row after TCRdb ran MiXCR on the reads. The sample includes around 500,000 distinct CDR3 sequences, 40% to 50% of them seen just once. No cognate antigen is known for these TCRs. Specimen: cultured PBMCs, collected from culture after CMV antigen stimulation. Receptor source: a human donor in good health (CMV status not recorded). Some clones in this sample may be carry-over from other donors' samples.

This clonotype has only a few counts. The J gene is TRBJ2-3, the V gene TRBV7-9; D might be TRBD1 (6 bases). This CDR3 has 15 amino acids. Trimming took off 3 bases at V and 3 bases at J, with 13 bases between the two ends. The germline CDR1 and CDR2 sequences are SEHNR and FQNEAQ (reference sequence). CDR3: CASSFAEGGTDTQYF. The CDR3 DNA sequence: TGTGCCAGCAGCTTTGCTGAAGGGGGTACAGATACGCAGTATTTT.

The chain joins TRBV20-1 to TRBJ2-3; D not certain. CDR3 size: 12 residues. Trimming cost V 0 bases and J 6 bases, with 7 bases left between them. CDR1 and CDR2 from the germline V gene are DFQATT and SNEGSKA (reference sequence). The CDR3 here is CSARDVGDTQYF. CDR3 sequence (DNA): TGCAGTGCTAGAGATGTAGGGGATACGCAGTATTTT.

The chain links TRBV5-6 to TRBJ1-6; a weak D match, TRBD1 (5 bases). V lost 3 bases and J lost 11, with 21 bases in between. This CDR3 is built from 16 residues. Germline values: CDR1 SGHDT, CDR2 YYEEEE. The DNA of the CDR3 is TGTGCCAGCAGCTGGGACCCAGGGATCGAGGGGCCACCCCTCCACTTT. As protein: CASSWDPGIEGPPLHF.

The chain recombines TRBV10-3 with TRBJ2-7; D not resolved. Germline CDR1 and CDR2: ENHRY and SYGVKD. The CDR3 runs to 13 residues. V lost 1 base and J 0 bases, leaving 4 bases between the germline ends. The CDR3 loop is CAISEFSSYEQYF. CDR3 coding DNA: TGTGCCATCAGTGAGTTCAGCTCCTACGAGCAGTACTTC.

This clonotype was seen only a few times. The chain recombines TRBV15 with TRBJ2-1; TRBD2 matches at 10 bases. The CDR3 spans 16 residues. Germline CDR1 reads LNHNV; CDR2 reads YYDKDF (reference sequence). V lost 1 base to trimming and J lost 7 bases; unmatched junction nucleotides: 7. The CDR3 protein is CATSRGSGLAPNEQFF. CDR3 in DNA: TGTGCCACCAGCAGAGGTTCGGGACTAGCGCCAAATGAGCAGTTCTTC.

The rearrangement uses TRBV19 and TRBJ2-1, with a tentative D call TRBD2 (6 bases). The germline V gene encodes CDR1 LNHDA and CDR2 SQIVND (reference sequence). V was shortened by 6 bases and J by 7 bases, with 13 bases between the two germline ends. There are 13 residues in the CDR3. Here the CDR3 DNA reads TGTGCCAGTAGCACGGGGGTTCGGAATGAGCAGTTCTTC. It translates to CASSTGVRNEQFF.

V gene TRBV11-2 combines with J gene TRBJ2-1; 13 bases align to TRBD2. Germline V gene lookup returns CDR1 SGHAT and CDR2 FQNNGV. Germline trimming cut 5 bases from V and 8 bases from J; bases unmatched to any gene: 6. This CDR3 comprises 15 residues. The CDR3 here is CASSTRTSGGDEQFF. The CDR3 DNA reads TGTGCCAGCAGCACTCGGACTAGCGGGGGAGATGAGCAGTTCTTC. Filled out from reference TRBV11-2 and TRBJ2-1, the complete variable domain reads EAGVAQSPRYKIIEKRQSVAFWCNPISGHATLYWYQQILGQGPKLLIQFQNNGVVDDSQLPKDRFSAERLKGVDSTLKIQPAKLEDSAVYLCASSTRTSGGDEQFFGPGTRLTVL.

In this sample, this clonotype turned up many times. The rearrangement uses TRBV7-2 and TRBJ2-3; perhaps TRBD1 as D (6 bases). Germline-derived CDR1 and CDR2 are SGHTA and FQGNSA. V lost 5 bases to trimming and J lost 2 bases, with 14 bases between them. The CDR3 contains 15 residues. CDR3 sequence: CASSPLGGSTDTQYF. In DNA form, the CDR3 reads TGTGCCAGCAGCCCCCTAGGGGGATCCACAGATACGCAGTATTTT.

The gene calls are TRBV20-1 and TRBJ1-1; D is unclear. CDR3 size: 10 residues. V was shortened by 5 bases and J by 7 bases, with 8 bases between the two germline ends. Germline V CDR1 and CDR2: DFQATT, SNEGSKA (reference sequence). The CDR3 loop is CSALTFEAFF. The CDR3 region has the DNA TGCAGTGCTCTGACTTTTGAAGCTTTCTTT.

The V call is TRBV15, the J call TRBJ2-7; D is perhaps TRBD1 (6 bases). The CDR3 is 13 amino acids. Trimming shortened V by 7 bases and J by 4 bases, and 14 bases separated the two germline ends. Germline CDR1 LNHNV, CDR2 YYDKDF (reference sequence). Written as DNA, the CDR3 is TGTGCCACCAAGCCAGGGGAAGCGTACGAGCAGTACTTC. Translated: CATKPGEAYEQYF.

Only a few counts were recorded for this clonotype. The V and J genes are TRBV7-2 and TRBJ2-5; 7 bases agree with TRBD1. CDR3 length: 12 amino acids. Germline trimming cut 5 bases from V and 7 bases from J; bases unmatched to any gene: 4. Germline V gene lookup returns CDR1 SGHTA and CDR2 FQGNSA. CDR3 residues: CASSRSGGTQYF. CDR3 coding DNA: TGTGCCAGCAGCCGTTCAGGGGGGACCCAGTACTTC.

This clonotype was detected only a few times. The chain uses TRBV28 and TRBJ2-4; D might be TRBD2 (5 bases). CDR1 is MDHEN and CDR2 is SYDVKM in the germline V gene. V lost 0 bases and J lost 0, with 12 bases in between. CDR3 size: 17 residues. This CDR3 is CASSLWTGIPAKNIQYF. In DNA, the CDR3 is TGTGCCAGCAGTTTATGGACGGGGATCCCAGCCAAAAACATTCAGTACTTC.

For the CDR3, the DNA is TGTGCCAGCAGCCGTCTGGAGAAGCAGTACTTC. Translated, it gives CASSRLEKQYF. The chain uses TRBV6-1 and TRBJ2-7; D not resolved. The CDR3 is made up of 11 amino acids. Per the germline V gene, CDR1 is MNHNS and CDR2 is SASEGT. Trimming took 6 bases from V and 8 from J, leaving 11 bases between them.

This rearrangement joins TRBV7-2 to TRBJ1-2, with no clear D. The CDR3 extends over 14 amino acids. Germline-derived CDR1 and CDR2 are SGHTA and FQGNSA. Trimming shortened V by 3 bases and J by 6 bases, and 14 bases separated the two germline ends. DNA for the CDR3: TGTGCCAGCAGCTTGGGAGGGCACCAGAATGGCTACACCTTC. This encodes CASSLGGHQNGYTF.

This clonotype was found a few times. Its ends do not fully match the called genes, so a read error is possible. The chain has TRBV12-3 or TRBV12-4 and TRBJ2-7; TRBD2 matches at 10 bases. The CDR3 loop spans 13 amino acids. Written as DNA, the CDR3 is TGTGCCAGCAGTTTAAGCTCGAGCGGGAGGGCCGAATTC. Its translation: CASSLSSSGRAEF.

The genes are TRBV19 and TRBJ2-7, with TRBD2 as a possible D gene (6 bases). Looked up from germline, CDR1 is LNHDA and CDR2 is SQIVND (reference sequence). The V and J ends lost 5 bases and 4 bases respectively, with 24 bases between them. The CDR3 covers 17 residues. CDR3 amino acids: CASSPEGHLGSGYEQYF. In DNA, the CDR3 is TGTGCCAGTAGTCCCGAAGGGCACCTTGGCAGCGGGTACGAGCAGTACTTC.

This clonotype turned up a few times. The chain recombines TRBV7-9 with TRBJ1-3; 11 positions match TRBD1. CDR3 length: 15 residues. J was trimmed by 0 bases and V by 5 bases; bases with no gene match: 0. Germline V gene data show CDR1 as SEHNR and CDR2 as FQNEAQ (reference sequence). This chain's CDR3 is CASSGTGGSGNTIYF. DNA of the CDR3: TGTGCCAGCAGCGGGACAGGGGGCTCTGGAAACACCATATATTTT.

V is TRBV7-9 and J is TRBJ2-7, with a weak D call TRBD2 (5 bases). Trimming left V 5 bases short and J 4 bases short, with 15 bases between. Per the germline V gene, CDR1 is SEHNR and CDR2 is FQNEAQ (reference sequence). The CDR3 spans 14 residues. The CDR3 DNA reads as TGTGCCAGCAGCCCCCCTAGCCCCGAATACGAGCAGTACTTC. Protein product: CASSPPSPEYEQYF. The full variable domain, its missing parts supplied by reference TRBV7-9 and TRBJ2-7, is DTGVSQNPRHKITKRGQNVTFRCDPISEHNRLYWYRQTLGQGPEFLTYFQNEAQLEKSRLLSDRFSAERPKGSFSTLEIQRTEQGDSAMYLCASSPPSPEYEQYFGPGTRLTVT.

Comment on this clonotype: Being one base from a much bigger clone, this may be a read error. This sequence joins TRBV7-2 and TRBJ1-3; tentatively, D is TRBD1 (5 bases). The CDR3 is made up of 15 amino acids. With 5 bases removed from V and 5 bases from J, the gap between germline ends came to 16 bases. CDR1 and CDR2 (germline): SGHTA, FQGNSA. Written as DNA, the CDR3 is TGTGCCAGCAGCCCCCCGGGACCGGCTCGAAACACCATATATTTT. Translating gives CASSPPGPARNTIYF.

This chain connects TRBV7-8 to TRBJ1-1, with a weak D call TRBD1 (6 bases). Germline V CDR1 and CDR2: SGHVS, FQNEAQ. The CDR3 is 14 amino acids. V lost 5 bases and J 0 bases, leaving 10 bases between the germline ends. CDR3: CASSPRGMNTEAFF. The CDR3 coding sequence is TGTGCCAGCAGCCCGAGGGGGATGAACACTGAAGCTTTCTTT.

V and J are TRBV11-2 and TRBJ2-1; 11 nucleotides line up with TRBD1. Germline V gene sequence: CDR1 SGHAT, CDR2 FQNNGV. The CDR3 contains 15 residues. The J segment lost 7 bases and the V segment lost 5 bases, leaving 7 bases of the junction unmatched. CDR3 coding DNA: TGTGCCAGCAGCATGCGGACAGGGGGCAAAAATGAGCAGTTCTTC. Encoded protein: CASSMRTGGKNEQFF. The complete variable domain, with remaining parts taken from reference TRBV11-2 and TRBJ2-1, reads EAGVAQSPRYKIIEKRQSVAFWCNPISGHATLYWYQQILGQGPKLLIQFQNNGVVDDSQLPKDRFSAERLKGVDSTLKIQPAKLEDSAVYLCASSMRTGGKNEQFFGPGTRLTVL.

This clonotype was seen more than once but under ten times. The chain recombines TRBV7-2 with TRBJ2-2; D not resolved. This CDR3 comprises 14 residues. The V end was cut by 2 bases, the J end by 5 bases, with 9 bases between. Germline V gene data show CDR1 as SGHTA and CDR2 as FQGNSA. CDR3 amino acids: CASSLSGKTGELFF. The CDR3 DNA is TGTGCCAGCAGCTTATCTGGGAAAACCGGGGAGCTGTTTTTT.

The chain recombines TRBV19 with TRBJ1-5; D may be TRBD1 (6 bases). V was cut by 7 bases and J by 4 bases, with 14 bases left in between. CDR3 size: 14 residues. Germline CDR1 and CDR2: LNHDA and SQIVND (reference sequence). The CDR3 bases are TGTGCCAGTAACCTACAGGGATATAATCAGCCCCAGCATTTT. As protein: CASNLQGYNQPQHF.

With regard to this clonotype: Because it lacks the conserved phenylalanine or tryptophan at the end, this CDR3 is likely a read error. CDR3 nucleotides: TGTGCCAGCAGCTTAAGGGGGAGACTAGCGAGGGTGGGGGGGCAGTTCCTC. Amino acids: CASSLRGRLARVGGQFL. V is TRBV7-8 and J is TRBJ2-1; 8 nucleotides align to TRBD2. Germline V gene sequence: CDR1 SGHVS, CDR2 FQNEAQ. This CDR3 contains 17 residues. With 2 bases clipped from V and 12 bases from J, the junction kept 18 bases outside the gene matches.

V usage is TRBV29-1 and J usage is TRBJ2-5, with TRBD1 identical over 10 bases. CDR3 length: 14 amino acids. The V segment lost 4 bases and the J segment 4 bases; nucleotides outside the gene matches: 6. Per germline, CDR1 SQVTM and CDR2 ANQGSEA. Here the CDR3 DNA reads TGCAGCGTTGCCGGGACAGGGGTAGGAGAGACCCAGTACTTC. Translating gives CSVAGTGVGETQYF.

The V and J genes are TRBV7-9 and TRBJ2-6; D is possibly TRBD1 (7 bases). Germline V gives CDR1 SEHNR, CDR2 FQNEAQ (reference sequence). The length of the CDR3 is 18 residues. V lost 6 bases and J lost 0, with 18 bases in between. Here the CDR3 reads CASREGTAAGSGANVLTF. As DNA, the CDR3 is TGTGCCAGCAGGGAGGGGACAGCGGCCGGCTCTGGGGCCAACGTCCTGACTTTC.

The V gene is TRBV7-2, the J gene TRBJ1-1; no clear D gene. Germline V CDR1 and CDR2: SGHTA, FQGNSA. The CDR3 covers 12 residues. V was cut by 2 bases and J by 7 bases, with 8 bases left in between. This CDR3 reads CASSLLGIEAFF. The CDR3 DNA is TGTGCCAGCAGCTTATTGGGAATTGAAGCTTTCTTT.

The sample holds a few counts of this clonotype. The V gene is TRBV19, the J gene TRBJ1-5; TRBD1 aligns across 7 bases. The V and J ends lost 4 bases and 7 bases, in that order; junction bases with no gene match: 7. The CDR3 is 14 residues long. Germline V gene lookup returns CDR1 LNHDA and CDR2 SQIVND (reference sequence). CDR3 residues: CASSTGQEAQPQHF. As DNA, the CDR3 is TGTGCCAGTAGTACTGGACAGGAGGCCCAGCCCCAGCATTTT.